The source of this TCR beta chain is a study of cytomegalovirus exposure and HLA in healthy donors. Details on this clone: Antigen: not known.

Study outcomes and limitations: The authors later found most CMV-associated TCR beta chains appeared HLA-restricted.

The PCR contained 60 Vbeta and 13 Jbeta primers. Clones were read by immunoSEQ multiplex PCR, and TCRdb kept only the in-frame ones, dropping some. In the table there are some 150,000 clones, roughly 77% of which are singletons. The CDR3 runs to 15 residues. Germline V gene lookup returns CDR1 ENHRY and CDR2 SYGVKD. The V end lost 2 bases, the J end lost 8 bases, and 18 bases lay between the germline ends. The sequencing input was PBMCs. This sequence was found in a human donor in good health. The chain couples TRBV10-3 to TRBJ1-1; D may be TRBD1 (5 bases). CDR3 loop: CAISEQGGALTEAFF. CDR3 DNA sequence: TGTGCCATCAGTGAGCAGGGCGGCGCCCTCACGGAAGCTTTCTTT.